Below are 23 T cell receptor beta chains sequenced from a single sample in a study of blood T cell repertoires in COVID-19. TCRdb's copy holds only in-frame clones and misses some; the assay was immunoSEQ multiplex PCR. The sample consists of about 130,000 clones, roughly 80% of them appearing once. Material for sequencing was PBMCs or T cells enriched from blood (not recorded which). These receptors were obtained from a woman in her forties or fifties who had recovered from COVID-19.

CDR3 amino acids: CASSSAGGANVLTF. The CDR3 nucleotides read TGTGCCAGCAGTTCCGCCGGGGGGGCCAACGTCCTGACTTTC. The rearrangement joins TRBV27 to TRBJ2-6; no clear D. CDR1 is MNHEY and CDR2 is SMNVEV in the germline V gene (reference sequence). The CDR3 covers 14 residues. Trimming stripped 4 bases from V and 4 bases from J, with 8 bases between.

The chain has TRBV3-1 (or the pseudogene TRBV3-2) and TRBJ2-7; 7 bases map to TRBD1. V dropped 5 bases and J dropped 6; count of bases not matched to a gene: 7. The CDR3 has 13 residues. Germline V gene data show CDR1 as LGHDT and CDR2 as YNNKEL (reference sequence). Here the CDR3 reads CASSSGNRGEQYV. As DNA, the CDR3 is TGTGCCAGCAGCTCGGGGAACAGGGGCGAGCAGTACGTC.

The chain carries TRBV19 and TRBJ2-3; 11 bases align to TRBD2. The V segment lost 6 bases and the J segment 4 bases; nucleotides outside the gene matches: 9. Looked up from germline, CDR1 is LNHDA and CDR2 is SQIVND (reference sequence). CDR3 size: 16 residues. The CDR3 loop is CASSLSGGAGPDTQYF. Written as DNA, the CDR3 is TGTGCCAGTAGCCTTAGCGGGGGGGCCGGACCAGATACGCAGTATTTT.

The V gene is TRBV2, the J gene TRBJ2-1; 8 nucleotides line up with TRBD2. V lost 8 bases, J lost 4 bases, and 10 bases stayed unmatched. The V gene's germline CDR1 is SNHLY and CDR2 FYNNEI. The CDR3 covers 15 residues. The CDR3 sequence is CASGGAGDFYNEQFF. CDR3 coding DNA: TGTGCCAGCGGAGGAGCGGGGGACTTTTACAATGAGCAGTTCTTC.

The chain employs TRBV11-1 and TRBJ2-1; no definite D call. Trimming stripped 7 bases from V and 1 base from J, with 11 bases between. The CDR3 is 14 residues long. The germline V gene encodes CDR1 SGHAT and CDR2 FQDESV (reference sequence). The CDR3 here is CASTTRSSYNEQFF. CDR3 DNA sequence: TGTGCCAGCACGACACGAAGTTCCTACAATGAGCAGTTCTTC.

V is TRBV2 and J is TRBJ2-5, with a weak D call TRBD1 (5 bases). CDR3 size: 13 residues. Looked up from germline, CDR1 is SNHLY and CDR2 is FYNNEI. V lost 6 bases, J lost 3 bases, and 11 bases lay in between. CDR3 DNA: TGTGCCAGCAGCCTCGACAGAGAAGAGACCCAGTACTTC. It translates to CASSLDREETQYF. The full variable domain, rest sourced from reference TRBV2 and TRBJ2-5, is EPEVTQTPSHQVTQMGQEVILRCVPISNHLYFYWYRQILGQKVEFLVSFYNNEISEKSEIFDDQFSVERPDGSNFTLKIRSTKLEDSAMYFCASSLDREETQYFGPGTRLLVL.

This clone was counted between two and nine times. V gene TRBV11-2 combines with J gene TRBJ1-6; D is unclear. The CDR3 covers 16 residues. The germline V gene encodes CDR1 SGHAT and CDR2 FQNNGV. Trimming pared 1 base from V and 6 bases from J, leaving 13 bases between. In DNA, the CDR3 is TGTGCCAGCAGCTTAGGGGAGTGGCACCTTAATTCACCCCTCCACTTT. It specifies CASSLGEWHLNSPLHF.

The chain carries TRBV7-9 and TRBJ1-1, with D unresolved. V lost 2 bases and J 3 bases, leaving 10 bases between the germline ends. The length of the CDR3 is 14 residues. Germline loops: CDR1 SEHNR, CDR2 FQNEAQ (reference sequence). CDR3 loop: CASSLQQRDTEAFF. The CDR3 DNA is TGTGCCAGCAGCTTACAGCAGAGGGACACTGAAGCTTTCTTT.

This chain uses TRBV5-1 with TRBJ1-4; 7 nucleotides match TRBD1. This CDR3 has 15 amino acids. Germline V CDR1 and CDR2: SGHRS, YFSETQ. Unmatched junction bases numbered 5, after V lost 0 bases and J lost 6 bases. CDR3: CASSLGGTADEKLFF. The CDR3 DNA is TGCGCCAGCAGCTTGGGGGGGACAGCAGATGAAAAACTGTTTTTT.

This rearrangement joins TRBV18 to TRBJ2-7; 9 nucleotides match TRBD1. Trimming took 8 bases from V and 7 from J; bases not matched to a gene: 15. Germline loops: CDR1 KGHSH, CDR2 LQKENI. The CDR3 length is 15 residues. For the CDR3, the DNA is TGTGCCAGCACTCGGGGCGGGACAGGGATGAGAGAGCAGTACTTC. It encodes CASTRGGTGMREQYF.

Only one count was recorded for this clone. The chain combines TRBV5-6 with TRBJ1-1; D not certain. V dropped 4 bases and J dropped 0 bases, with 7 bases sitting between them. Germline V CDR1 and CDR2: SGHDT, YYEEEE. This CDR3 spans 13 amino acids. CDR3 DNA sequence: TGTGCCAGCAGCCCCGTTATGAACACTGAAGCTTTCTTT. Amino acid sequence: CASSPVMNTEAFF.

The chain employs TRBV6-5 and TRBJ2-5; a weak D match, TRBD1 (6 bases). The CDR3 totals 14 residues. CDR1 and CDR2 (germline): MNHEY, SVGAGI. V was pared by 6 bases and J by 3 bases, with 14 bases between. CDR3: CASRNTGLKETQYF. The CDR3, as DNA: TGTGCCAGCAGAAACACAGGGTTGAAAGAGACCCAGTACTTC.

This chain links TRBV2 with TRBJ2-3, with 9 positions matching TRBD1. The ends lost 7 bases at V and 1 base at J; junction bases unmatched: 9. Per the germline V gene, CDR1 is SNHLY and CDR2 is FYNNEI. CDR3 size: 16 residues. This CDR3 reads CASTPPRTGGTDTQYF. The CDR3 region has the DNA TGTGCCAGCACCCCCCCCCGGACAGGGGGCACAGATACGCAGTATTTT.

The chain is built from TRBV11-2 and TRBJ2-5; TRBD1 matches 8 bases. This CDR3 is built from 15 residues. Germline CDR1 and CDR2: SGHAT and FQNNGV. V shed 2 bases and J 4 bases; nucleotides not matched to a gene: 6. The DNA for the CDR3 is TGTGCCAGCAGCTTATCTCAGGGGGCGCGAGAGACCCAGTACTTC. Amino acid sequence: CASSLSQGARETQYF. Looking up the rest from reference TRBV11-2 and TRBJ2-5 gives the full variable domain: EAGVAQSPRYKIIEKRQSVAFWCNPISGHATLYWYQQILGQGPKLLIQFQNNGVVDDSQLPKDRFSAERLKGVDSTLKIQPAKLEDSAVYLCASSLSQGARETQYFGPGTRLLVL.

This chain connects TRBV6-5 to TRBJ2-7; the match to TRBD1 covers 9 bases. Germline assignment: CDR1 MNHEY and CDR2 SVGAGI. The V gene end was trimmed by 2 bases and the J gene end by 3 bases; junction bases not matched to a gene: 5. The CDR3 runs 15 residues. For the CDR3, the DNA is TGTGCCAGCAGTTACGGAGGACAGGGGATCTACGAGCAGTACTTC. Translated: CASSYGGQGIYEQYF.

This clone appeared a single time. The rearrangement joins TRBV5-1 to TRBJ2-1, with a weak D call TRBD2 (6 bases). The germline gives CDR1 SGHRS, CDR2 YFSETQ. V lost 6 bases to trimming and J lost 7 bases, with 17 bases between them. The CDR3 sequence is 14 residues long. The CDR3 protein is CASILTPGGNEQFF. In nucleotides, the CDR3 is TGCGCCAGCATCCTCACGCCTGGGGGGAATGAGCAGTTCTTC. Combining the CDR3 with reference TRBV5-1 and TRBJ2-1 gives the whole variable domain KAGVTQTPRYLIKTRGQQVTLSCSPISGHRSVSWYQQTPGQGLQFLFEYFSETQRNKGNFPGRFSGRQFSNSRSEMNVSTLELGDSALYLCASILTPGGNEQFFGPGTRLTVL.

The chain carries TRBV19 and TRBJ2-2; D unresolved. V lost 4 bases and J lost 1, with 10 bases in between. CDR1 and CDR2 (germline): LNHDA, SQIVND (reference sequence). This CDR3 is 15 amino acids long. CDR3 amino acids: CASSTPGGNTGELFF. The CDR3 DNA is TGTGCCAGTAGTACCCCAGGTGGGAACACCGGGGAGCTGTTTTTT.

This clone was found a few times. The chain combines TRBV7-6 with TRBJ1-2; D uncertain. The CDR3 has 12 amino acids. Germline CDR1 and CDR2: SGHVS and FNYEAQ. Trimming removed 1 base from V and 4 bases from J, with 4 bases in between. CDR3 region: CASSLDGYGYTF. The CDR3 DNA sequence: TGTGCCAGCAGCTTAGACGGCTATGGCTACACCTTC.

This chain uses TRBV6-5 with TRBJ1-4; possible D gene TRBD1, 5 bases. CDR1 and CDR2 (germline): MNHEY, SVGAGI. V lost 2 bases and J lost 5, with 6 bases in between. CDR3 length: 13 residues. This CDR3 is CASSYGGNEKLFF. CDR3 coding DNA: TGTGCCAGCAGTTACGGGGGGAATGAAAAACTGTTTTTT.

The chain employs TRBV2 and TRBJ2-3, with 8 nucleotides matching TRBD1. The CDR3 covers 13 residues. With 6 bases clipped from V and 5 bases from J, the junction kept 4 bases outside the gene matches. Germline V gene sequence: CDR1 SNHLY, CDR2 FYNNEI. In DNA, the CDR3 is TGTGCCAGCAGGGACAGGGTAATAGATACGCAGTATTTT. Protein product: CASRDRVIDTQYF.

In its sample, this clone was seen a few times. V usage is TRBV6-5 and J usage is TRBJ1-2, with D possibly matching TRBD1 (5 bases). The V gene lost 0 bases and the J gene lost 8 bases, with 16 bases spanning the gap. This CDR3 comprises 15 residues. Germline V CDR1 and CDR2: MNHEY, SVGAGI. In DNA, the CDR3 is TGTGCCAGCAGTTACTCGATAACAGGTCCTGAGGGCTACACCTTC. It codes for CASSYSITGPEGYTF.

The genes are TRBV23-1 and TRBJ1-4; tentatively, D is TRBD1 (5 bases). TRBV23-1 is recorded as an ORF, its role being uncertain. Trimming took off 11 bases at V and 11 bases at J, with 24 bases between the two ends. The CDR3 is made up of 14 amino acids. In nucleotides, the CDR3 is TGCGCCGGACCCCTCGGGAGGGGTCTCAGGAAACTGTTTTTT. This encodes CAGPLGRGLRKLFF.

This chain connects TRBV28 to TRBJ2-7; perhaps TRBD2 as D (6 bases). Germline CDR1 MDHEN, CDR2 SYDVKM. Trimming took 6 bases from V and 3 from J, leaving 12 bases between them. This CDR3 has 13 residues. The CDR3 loop reads CASRRDGDYEQYF. The CDR3 DNA follows: TGTGCCAGCAGGCGGGACGGAGACTACGAGCAGTACTTC.